This TCR beta chain stems from a study of blood T cell repertoires in COVID-19. Looked up from germline, CDR1 is SGHRS and CDR2 is YFSETQ. The CDR3 runs 16 residues. Trimming took 0 bases from V and 4 from J, leaving 15 bases between them. Only in-frame clones appear in the TCRdb table, and some are missing; sequencing was by immunoSEQ multiplex PCR. The table lists about 95,000 clones, around 87% of them singletons. The sequence derives from a human donor in a cohort sampled during active COVID-19. V usage is TRBV5-1 and J usage is TRBJ2-3; D possibly corresponds to TRBD2 (5 bases). The specimen was peripheral blood. The CDR3 is CASSLVSGKSADTQYF. Written as DNA, the CDR3 is TGCGCCAGCAGCTTGGTTTCGGGGAAATCCGCAGATACGCAGTATTTT.